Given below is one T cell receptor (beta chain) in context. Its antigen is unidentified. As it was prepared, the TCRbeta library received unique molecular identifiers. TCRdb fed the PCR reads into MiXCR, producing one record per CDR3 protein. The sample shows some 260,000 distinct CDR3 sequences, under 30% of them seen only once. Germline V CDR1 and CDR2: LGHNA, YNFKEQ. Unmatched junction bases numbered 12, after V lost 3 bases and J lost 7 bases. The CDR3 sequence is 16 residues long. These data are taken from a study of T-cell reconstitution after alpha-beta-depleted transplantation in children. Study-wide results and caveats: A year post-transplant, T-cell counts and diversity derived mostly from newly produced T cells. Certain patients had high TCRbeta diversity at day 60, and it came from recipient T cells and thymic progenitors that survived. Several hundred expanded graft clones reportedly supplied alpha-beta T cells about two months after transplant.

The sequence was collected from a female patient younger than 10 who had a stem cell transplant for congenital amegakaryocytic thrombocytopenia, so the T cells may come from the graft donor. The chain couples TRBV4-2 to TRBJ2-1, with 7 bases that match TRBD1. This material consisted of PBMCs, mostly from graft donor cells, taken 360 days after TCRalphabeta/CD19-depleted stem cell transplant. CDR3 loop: CASSHPAKTGLNEQFF. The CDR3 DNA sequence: TGTGCCAGCAGCCACCCGGCTAAGACAGGGTTGAATGAGCAGTTCTTC.